This TCR beta chain was observed in a study of CXCR3-negative and CXCR3-positive naive CD8 T cells. UMI-labeled 5' RACE TRB cDNA libraries were prepared from the cells. TCRdb reprocessed the 5' RACE reads and stores each CDR3 protein as one record, lacking DNA. The sample includes some 130,000 distinct CDR3 sequences. As regards this clonotype: Antigen: not known.

The CDR3 spans 14 residues. Per the germline V gene, CDR1 is MDHEN and CDR2 is SYDVKM. Naive cells were sorted as CD45RO-, CCR7+, CD27+ and CD95-. Study-level results: High diversity, comparable across both naive subsets, contrasted with much lower diversity in memory CD8+ cells. Within a donor, both naive subsets shared TRBV-TRBJ usage, unlike memory cells.

Input material: naive CXCR3- CD8+ T cells from blood. The subset here: CD45RO-CCR7+CD27+CD95- naive CD8+ T cells lacking CXCR3 (TNR3-). The sequence was obtained from a human donor in good health. Some clones in this sample may be carry-over from other donors' samples. The rearrangement uses TRBV28 and TRBJ2-7. CDR3 amino acids: CASSLIASDYEQYF.